Sequencing of this T cell receptor (beta chain) was carried out in a study of blood T cell repertoires in COVID-19. Study as a whole: Whether acute or convalescent, the COVID-19 samples came from the United States, Italy and Spain. In each case, the material was cDNA or gDNA derived from T cells, B-cell-depleted T cells, or PBMCs.

In the authors' workflow: Researchers report that nucleated cell counts were estimated from reference gene primer amplification. Method: immunoSEQ multiplex PCR; TCRdb's copy keeps in-frame clones and lacks some. V, J and clone size derive from that table, while D and trimming were established from the DNA sequence. The sample has roughly 150,000 clones; approximately 90% are singletons. The CDR3 covers 15 residues. Germline CDR1 SGDLS, CDR2 YYNGEE. The V gene lost 0 bases and the J gene lost 1 base, with 9 bases spanning the gap. V usage is TRBV9 and J usage is TRBJ2-3; D perhaps matches TRBD2 (5 bases). The TCR originated in a woman aged 55-69 years with active COVID-19. Sequenced: peripheral blood. The CDR3 nucleotides are TGTGCCAGCAGCGTAGGACCCGGGGGCACAGATACGCAGTATTTT. This sequence encodes CASSVGPGGTDTQYF.